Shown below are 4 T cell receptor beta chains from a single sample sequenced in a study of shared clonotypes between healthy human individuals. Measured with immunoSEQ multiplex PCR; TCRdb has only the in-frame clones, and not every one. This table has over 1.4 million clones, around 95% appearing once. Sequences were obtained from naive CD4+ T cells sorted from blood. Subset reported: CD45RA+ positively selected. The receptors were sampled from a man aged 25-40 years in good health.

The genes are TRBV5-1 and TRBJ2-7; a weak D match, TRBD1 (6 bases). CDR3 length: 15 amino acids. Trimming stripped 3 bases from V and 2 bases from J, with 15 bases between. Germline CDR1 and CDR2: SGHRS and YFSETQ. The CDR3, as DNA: TGCGCCAGCAGCTGGGGACACCCGAGGGCCTACGAGCAGTACTTC. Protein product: CASSWGHPRAYEQYF.

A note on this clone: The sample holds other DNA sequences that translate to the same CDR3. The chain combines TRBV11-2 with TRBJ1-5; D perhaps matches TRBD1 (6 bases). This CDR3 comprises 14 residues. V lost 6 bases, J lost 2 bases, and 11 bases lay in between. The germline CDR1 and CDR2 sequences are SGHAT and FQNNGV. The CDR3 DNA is TGTGCCAGCAGTTACAGGGTAGGCAATCAGCCCCAGCATTTT. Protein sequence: CASSYRVGNQPQHF.

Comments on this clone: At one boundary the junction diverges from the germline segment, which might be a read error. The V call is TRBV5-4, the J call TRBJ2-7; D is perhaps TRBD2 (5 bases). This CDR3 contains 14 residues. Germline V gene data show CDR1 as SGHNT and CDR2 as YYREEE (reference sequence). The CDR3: CASSLRSSSHEQYF. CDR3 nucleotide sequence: TGTGCCAGCAGCTTGCGATCTAGCTCCCACGAGCAGTACTTC.

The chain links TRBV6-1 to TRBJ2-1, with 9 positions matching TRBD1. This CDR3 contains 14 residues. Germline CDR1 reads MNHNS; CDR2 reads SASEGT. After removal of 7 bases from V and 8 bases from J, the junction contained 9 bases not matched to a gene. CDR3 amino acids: CASTRDRESHEQFF. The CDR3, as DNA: TGTGCCAGCACCCGGGACAGGGAGTCCCATGAGCAGTTCTTC.